The rows below give T cell receptor beta chains drawn from one sample of a study of CD8+ T cells in alopecia areata. Profiled with immunoSEQ multiplex PCR; TCRdb holds only in-frame clones, not every one. This sample has hundreds of thousands of clones, with about three fifths found just once. The sequences come from CD4+ T cells sorted from blood, collected at week 0. These receptors all stem from a human donor with alopecia areata. Each CDR3 is given with its conserved first and last residue. A D gene is named only where the DNA matches it firmly. Only some rows state a clone size, as once, few, many or a class for expanded clones.

D gene	V gene	J gene	clone size	CDR3 protein	CDR3 DNA
NA	TRBV30	TRBJ1-2	NA	CAWSVGEGDGYTF	TGTGCCTGGAGTGTAGGAGAGGGTGATGGCTACACCTTC
NA	TRBV29-1	TRBJ1-4	NA	CSGTVPPFEKLFF	TGCAGCGGTACTGTTCCCCCTTTTGAAAAACTGTTTTTT
TRBD1	TRBV29-1	TRBJ1-3	once	CSVGGQGRNTIYF	TGCAGCGTTGGAGGACAGGGGAGAAACACCATATATTTT
TRBD1	TRBV4-1	TRBJ1-4	NA	CASSRGTVLGNEKLFF	TGCGCCAGCAGCCGTGGGACAGTCCTAGGCAATGAAAAACTGTTTTTT
NA	TRBV29-1	TRBJ2-6	NA	CSISGGSFAGANVLTF	TGCAGTATCTCCGGGGGATCGTTCGCTGGGGCCAACGTCCTGACTTTC
NA	TRBV29-1	TRBJ2-1	NA	CSVSRRLAIEQFF	TGCAGCGTTTCGCGGCGGCTAGCGATCGAGCAGTTCTTC
TRBD1	TRBV30	TRBJ1-2	NA	CAWNRQGRANYGYTF	TGTGCCTGGAACAGACAGGGGCGTGCTAACTATGGCTACACCTTC
NA	TRBV9	TRBJ1-6	NA	CASSLTVGSPLHF	TGTGCCAGCAGTCTGACAGTCGGATCACCCCTCCACTTT
NA	TRBV4-2	TRBJ2-1	NA	CASSQMSLERNEQFF	TGTGCCAGCAGCCAAATGTCACTGGAGCGGAATGAGCAGTTCTTC
TRBD1	TRBV29-1	TRBJ1-2	NA	CSVELRPGQNYGYTF	TGCAGCGTTGAATTGAGACCGGGACAGAACTATGGCTACACCTTC
TRBD1	TRBV19	TRBJ2-7	NA	CASSRQGAREQYF	TGTGCCAGTAGTCGTCAGGGGGCAAGGGAGCAGTACTTC
TRBD1	TRBV9	TRBJ1-1	NA	CASSAQGGNTEAFF	TGTGCCAGCAGCGCCCAGGGGGGTAACACTGAAGCTTTCTTT
NA	TRBV5-4	TRBJ2-1	few	CASSQKVVGNEQFF	TGTGCCAGCAGCCAGAAGGTGGTCGGCAATGAGCAGTTCTTC
TRBD2	TRBV5-1	TRBJ2-7	NA	CASSRQGTSDSYEQYF	TGCGCCAGCAGTCGACAGGGGACTAGCGACTCCTACGAGCAGTACTTC
TRBD1	TRBV9	TRBJ1-3	few	CASSAGTGAYSGNTIYF	TGTGCCAGCAGCGCCGGGACAGGGGCTTACTCTGGAAACACCATATATTTT
TRBD2	TRBV6-1	TRBJ2-4	NA	CASSGIGLEGIQYF	TGTGCCAGCAGTGGAATCGGACTAGAAGGCATTCAGTACTTC
NA	TRBV30	TRBJ2-7	NA	CAWSVGSTTEQYF	TGTGCCTGGAGTGTAGGCTCAACCACCGAGCAGTACTTC
NA	TRBV7-3	TRBJ2-1	NA	CASSLRVSRVTGEQFF	TGTGCCAGCAGCTTACGCGTTAGCAGGGTGACGGGCGAGCAGTTCTTC
TRBD2	TRBV6-6	TRBJ2-5	NA	CASSYDGLAEETQYF	TGTGCCAGCAGTTACGACGGACTAGCGGAAGAGACCCAGTACTTC
TRBD2	TRBV25-1	TRBJ2-1	NA	CASSHGLAGAYNEQFF	TGTGCCAGCAGCCATGGACTAGCGGGGGCCTACAATGAGCAGTTCTTC
TRBD1	TRBV29-1	TRBJ1-2	few	CSALTGQAFYGYTF	TGCAGCGCCTTGACAGGGCAAGCTTTCTATGGCTACACCTTC
TRBD2	TRBV30	TRBJ2-4	once	CAWSVRGEGKNIQYF	TGTGCCTGGAGTGTACGGGGGGAAGGCAAAAACATTCAGTACTTC
NA	TRBV6-1	TRBJ2-1	NA	CASLRVSNEQFF	TGTGCCAGCCTCCGAGTAAGCAATGAGCAGTTCTTC
TRBD2	TRBV4-2	TRBJ2-7	NA	CASSPVLAVLYEQYF	TGTGCCAGCAGCCCCGTCCTAGCGGTCCTATACGAGCAGTACTTC
TRBD2	TRBV7-9	TRBJ2-3	few	CASVEAGVDTQYF	TGTGCCAGCGTTGAGGCGGGAGTCGATACGCAGTATTTT
NA	TRBV29-1	TRBJ1-4	NA	CSVVTANEKLFF	TGCAGCGTTGTGACCGCGAATGAAAAACTGTTTTTT
TRBD1	TRBV4-1	TRBJ2-1	NA	CASSPGGQGTGYNEQFF	TGCGCCAGCAGCCCCGGGGGACAGGGGACAGGTTACAATGAGCAGTTCTTC
NA	TRBV27	TRBJ1-1	few	CASANPGGIYEAFF	TGTGCCAGCGCAAACCCGGGGGGGATATATGAAGCTTTCTTT
TRBD1	TRBV18	TRBJ1-5	NA	CASSLTGTGHSNQPQHF	TGTGCCAGCTCACTGACCGGGACAGGACATAGCAATCAGCCCCAGCATTTT
NA	TRBV11-2	TRBJ2-3	few	CASSFSGTRGDTQYF	TGTGCCAGCAGCTTTTCGGGGACGAGGGGCGATACGCAGTATTTT
NA	TRBV4-1	TRBJ2-7	NA	CASSQTIFGGYEQYF	TGCGCCAGCAGCCAGACCATTTTCGGGGGCTACGAGCAGTACTTC
NA	TRBV5-4	TRBJ2-6	few	CASSAPTTPSGANVLTF	TGTGCCAGCAGTGCACCCACGACACCCTCTGGGGCCAACGTCCTGACTTTC
NA	TRBV30	TRBJ1-2	once	CAWNVWGGNGYTF	TGTGCCTGGAATGTTTGGGGGGGTAATGGCTACACCTTC
NA	TRBV29-1	TRBJ1-2	NA	CSVGGNNYGYTF	TGCAGCGTTGGAGGGAACAACTATGGCTACACCTTC
TRBD2	TRBV4-1	TRBJ2-1	NA	CASSQVSSGAYNEQFF	TGCGCCAGCAGCCAAGTCTCCAGCGGGGCTTACAATGAGCAGTTCTTC
TRBD1	TRBV2	TRBJ2-6	few	CASSDRTGAISSGANVLTF	TGTGCCAGCAGTGATAGGACAGGGGCGATCAGCTCTGGGGCCAACGTCCTGACTTTC
NA	TRBV18	TRBJ2-7	few	CASSRLGTPYEQYF	TGTGCCAGCTCACGTCTCGGGACCCCCTACGAGCAGTACTTC
NA	TRBV30	TRBJ2-5	NA	CAWSRTQRETQYF	TGTGCCTGGAGTCGTACGCAGAGAGAGACCCAGTACTTC
TRBD2	TRBV6-1	TRBJ2-1	NA	CASSGTSGSSSSYNEQFF	TGTGCCAGCAGTGGGACTAGCGGGAGTTCAAGCTCCTACAATGAGCAGTTCTTC
NA	TRBV5-4	TRBJ2-1	few	CASSLRRGSRDEQFF	TGTGCCAGCAGCTTGAGGAGGGGTTCCAGGGATGAGCAGTTCTTC